The 31 T cell receptor beta chains presented below share a single source sample, sequenced in a study of cytomegalovirus exposure and HLA in healthy donors. In the PCR, 60 Vbeta and 13 Jbeta primers were used. Generated by immunoSEQ multiplex PCR, the TCRdb table keeps only in-frame clones and is missing some. The sample has about 120,000 clones; around 77% are singletons. Sequenced material: PBMCs. Receptors originate from a man aged 40-49 years in good health and CMV-seropositive.

This clone was observed once. The rearrangement joins TRBV28 to TRBJ1-2; tentative D call: TRBD1 (6 bases). CDR1 and CDR2 (germline): MDHEN, SYDVKM. This CDR3 has 16 amino acids. The ends were cut back, 6 bases at V and 4 bases at J, with 21 bases in the middle. CDR3 protein: CASRGVWEGQGYGYTF. The CDR3 DNA follows: TGTGCCAGCAGGGGCGTCTGGGAGGGACAAGGCTATGGCTACACCTTC.

The chain has TRBV19 and TRBJ1-2; weak D call: TRBD1 (5 bases). Per germline, CDR1 LNHDA and CDR2 SQIVND (reference sequence). Trimming cost V 3 bases and J 1 base, with 9 bases left between them. The CDR3 extends over 14 amino acids. The CDR3 DNA sequence: TGTGCCAGTAGTATGCGGGGGTTTAACTATGGCTACACCTTC. Protein sequence: CASSMRGFNYGYTF.

The chain employs TRBV7-2 and TRBJ1-1; weak D call: TRBD1 (6 bases). Germline V gene lookup returns CDR1 SGHTA and CDR2 FQGNSA. The CDR3 consists of 17 residues. With 0 bases removed from V and 3 bases from J, the gap between germline ends came to 17 bases. This CDR3 is CASSLAAWTEDHTEAFF. CDR3 sequence (DNA): TGTGCCAGCAGCTTAGCGGCCTGGACAGAAGACCACACTGAAGCTTTCTTT. The whole variable domain, remainder taken from reference TRBV7-2 and TRBJ1-1, is GAGVSQSPSNKVTEKGKDVELRCDPISGHTALYWYRQSLGQGLEFLIYFQGNSAPDKSGLPSDRFSAERTGGSVSTLTIQRTQQEDSAVYLCASSLAAWTEDHTEAFFGQGTRLTVV.

About this clone: This specimen includes other DNA sequences encoding the same CDR3. The chain links TRBV14 to TRBJ2-7; D not resolved. The CDR3 runs to 12 residues. The germline CDR1 and CDR2 sequences are SGHDN and FVKESK. V was trimmed by 8 bases and J by 2 bases, leaving 10 bases between them. This CDR3 is CASRPTAYEQYF. The CDR3 nucleotides read TGTGCCAGCCGCCCCACGGCCTACGAGCAGTACTTC.

The chain uses TRBV28 and TRBJ1-6, with D perhaps TRBD1 (6 bases). V gave up 3 bases and J gave up 9 bases, with 12 bases separating them. Per the germline V gene, CDR1 is MDHEN and CDR2 is SYDVKM. The CDR3 totals 14 residues. In nucleotides, the CDR3 is TGTGCCAGCAGTTTCGGCAGGGGAACTTCACCCCTCCACTTT. It codes for CASSFGRGTSPLHF.

The V call is TRBV15, the J call TRBJ2-5; weak D call: TRBD1 (6 bases). This CDR3 contains 15 residues. Germline values: CDR1 LNHNV, CDR2 YYDKDF (reference sequence). Deletions cut 0 bases from V and 4 bases from J, with 12 bases between. Here the CDR3 DNA reads TGTGCCACCAGCAGAGATAAGGCCAGGGGAGAGACCCAGTACTTC. This codes for CATSRDKARGETQYF.

This clone has only a few counts. The rearrangement uses TRBV27 and TRBJ2-5, with D perhaps TRBD2 (5 bases). The CDR3 is 16 amino acids. V was clipped by 6 bases and J by 4 bases, with 21 bases between them. CDR1 is MNHEY, CDR2 SMNVEV, per germline (reference sequence). DNA of the CDR3: TGTGCCAGCAGACCCACCCCCACTAGTGGAGGAGAGACCCAGTACTTC. This codes for CASRPTPTSGGETQYF.

CDR3 sequence (DNA): TGTGCCACATACCGAGACCGGGGCACAGATACGCAGTATTTT. Protein sequence: CATYRDRGTDTQYF. The chain is built from TRBV2 and TRBJ2-3; the D is unclear. From germline, CDR1 is SNHLY and CDR2 FYNNEI. The V end lost 10 bases, the J end lost 1 base, and 15 bases lay between the germline ends. This CDR3 has 14 residues.

This clone was seen just once. This sequence joins TRBV19 and TRBJ1-2, with D maybe TRBD1 (5 bases). From germline, CDR1 is LNHDA and CDR2 SQIVND (reference sequence). V was trimmed by 6 bases and J by 7 bases, leaving 21 bases between them. The CDR3 consists of 15 residues. The CDR3 loop is CASRPFRDFSSGYTF. DNA of the CDR3: TGTGCCAGTAGACCTTTCAGGGACTTCTCGAGTGGCTACACCTTC.

This chain links TRBV6-5 with TRBJ1-4; D gene unclear. Germline V gene sequence: CDR1 MNHEY, CDR2 SVGAGI. V was trimmed by 5 bases and J by 4 bases, leaving 8 bases between them. This CDR3 contains 13 residues. CDR3 in amino acids: CASSVENNEKLFF. CDR3 bases: TGTGCCAGCAGTGTAGAAAATAATGAAAAACTGTTTTTT.

CDR3 in DNA: TGTGCCAGCACGCAGGGGGTTGGTCTCGATACGCAGTATTTT. As protein: CASTQGVGLDTQYF. The V gene is TRBV2, the J gene TRBJ2-3; 7 positions agree with TRBD1. Germline-derived CDR1 and CDR2 are SNHLY and FYNNEI. The CDR3 has 14 residues. With V trimmed by 7 bases and J by 6 bases, 10 bases remained unmatched.

The chain joins TRBV7-9 to TRBJ2-1; D is uncertain. Trimming took 5 bases from V and 6 from J, leaving 11 bases between them. Germline values: CDR1 SEHNR, CDR2 FQNEAQ (reference sequence). The CDR3 has 13 amino acids. The CDR3 sequence is CASSLDLFNEQFF. In nucleotides, the CDR3 is TGTGCCAGCAGCCTTGACTTATTCAATGAGCAGTTCTTC.

This CDR3 reads CASTIQAGGTSGNTIYF. The CDR3 nucleotides read TGTGCCAGCACCATCCAGGCCGGCGGGACCTCTGGAAACACCATATATTTT. The genes are TRBV7-2 and TRBJ1-3; D perhaps matches TRBD1 (5 bases). The CDR3 totals 17 residues. V lost 7 bases to trimming and J lost 0 bases, with 19 bases between them. Germline V CDR1 and CDR2: SGHTA, FQGNSA.

This clone was counted once. The J gene is TRBJ1-2, the V gene TRBV5-3; 10 nucleotides match TRBD1. TRBV5-3 is marked as an open reading frame, function uncertain. The CDR3 has 14 residues. The J segment lost 5 bases and the V segment lost 4 bases, leaving 5 bases of the junction unmatched. The CDR3 region is CARSVGTGAYGYTF. The CDR3 DNA sequence: TGTGCCAGAAGCGTCGGGACAGGGGCTTATGGCTACACCTTC.

This chain links TRBV29-1 with TRBJ2-7; possible D gene TRBD1, 6 bases. CDR1 SQVTM and CDR2 ANQGSEA come from the germline V gene. Trimming left V 4 bases short and J 2 bases short, with 12 bases between. The CDR3 consists of 13 residues. CDR3 protein: CSVVGDRPYEQYF. The CDR3 coding sequence is TGCAGCGTTGTAGGTGACAGGCCCTACGAGCAGTACTTC.

The chain recombines TRBV11-2 with TRBJ2-1; weak D call: TRBD2 (6 bases). The CDR3 length is 17 residues. Germline CDR1 and CDR2: SGHAT and FQNNGV. The germline V and J ends were trimmed by 4 bases and 3 bases, with 19 bases remaining between them. For the CDR3, the DNA is TGTGCCAGCAGCTGGGGGGACGCCGGGCTGCGCTACAATGAGCAGTTCTTC. Translating gives CASSWGDAGLRYNEQFF.

The chain combines TRBV28 with TRBJ1-6; perhaps TRBD1 as D (6 bases). The CDR3 extends over 15 amino acids. Trimming stripped 1 base from V and 10 bases from J, with 14 bases between. CDR1 is MDHEN and CDR2 is SYDVKM in the germline V gene. CDR3 nucleotides: TGTGCCAGCAGTTTATCGACAGGCTGGGAATCACCCCTCCACTTT. Translation gives CASSLSTGWESPLHF.

The rearrangement joins TRBV2 to TRBJ2-7, with 9 bases identical to TRBD2. This CDR3 is built from 15 residues. The germline V gene has CDR1 SNHLY and CDR2 FYNNEI. With 5 bases clipped from V and 4 bases from J, the junction kept 9 bases outside the gene matches. In nucleotides, the CDR3 is TGTGCCAGCAGTTACGGTCTGGGACTAGCTTACGAGCAGTACTTC. Its translation: CASSYGLGLAYEQYF. The complete variable domain, with remaining parts taken from reference TRBV2 and TRBJ2-7, reads EPEVTQTPSHQVTQMGQEVILRCVPISNHLYFYWYRQILGQKVEFLVSFYNNEISEKSEIFDDQFSVERPDGSNFTLKIRSTKLEDSAMYFCASSYGLGLAYEQYFGPGTRLTVT.

The rearrangement uses TRBV7-2 and TRBJ2-2; the D gene is possibly TRBD1 (5 bases). The germline V gene encodes CDR1 SGHTA and CDR2 FQGNSA. This CDR3 is 15 amino acids long. V lost 4 bases and J lost 8, with 17 bases in between. CDR3 sequence reads: CASSSRGQPIGELFF. The CDR3, as DNA: TGTGCCAGCAGCTCTAGGGGTCAGCCTATAGGGGAGCTGTTTTTT.

V gene TRBV4-1 combines with J gene TRBJ1-6, with a tentative D call TRBD1 (6 bases). The CDR3 sequence is 16 residues long. Trimming left V 1 base short and J 7 bases short, with 14 bases between. Per germline, CDR1 MGHRA and CDR2 YSYEKL. The CDR3 reads CASSQVSGRGNSPLHF. The DNA for the CDR3 is TGCGCCAGCAGCCAAGTTTCCGGCAGGGGAAATTCACCCCTCCACTTT.

As concerns this clone: An end of the junction differs from the germline gene, which may be a read error. V and J are TRBV7-9 and TRBJ2-3; 12 nucleotides line up with TRBD2. The CDR3 runs to 17 residues. Per the germline V gene, CDR1 is SEHNR and CDR2 is FQNEAQ (reference sequence). The CDR3 sequence is CSSSSPTSGGSTDTQYF. DNA for the CDR3: TGTTCCAGCAGCTCCCCGACTAGCGGGGGAAGCACAGATACGCAGTATTTT.

The chain carries TRBV6-6 and TRBJ2-7; 8 bases are shared with TRBD1. The CDR3 extends over 15 amino acids. Unmatched junction bases numbered 9, after V lost 5 bases and J lost 3 bases. CDR1 and CDR2 from the germline V gene are MNHNY and SVGAGI (reference sequence). CDR3 loop: CASSNGQGAVYEQYF. CDR3 DNA: TGTGCCAGCAGTAATGGACAGGGTGCTGTCTACGAGCAGTACTTC.

The chain uses TRBV5-1 and TRBJ2-7; 9 nucleotides match TRBD1. V lost 1 base and J lost 5; bases outside the gene matches: 10. The V gene's germline CDR1 is SGHRS and CDR2 YFSETQ. This CDR3 has 16 amino acids. CDR3 loop: CASSLRGQGFLNEQYF. DNA for the CDR3: TGCGCCAGCAGCTTGCGGGGACAGGGATTCCTGAACGAGCAGTACTTC.

The chain recombines TRBV10-1 with TRBJ2-1; 11 positions match TRBD1. J gave up 8 bases and V 2 bases, and 14 bases lay outside the gene matches. The V gene's germline CDR1 is WNHNN and CDR2 SYGVQD (reference sequence). The CDR3 extends over 18 amino acids. The CDR3 coding sequence is TGCGCCAGCAGTGAGATGAACCCCGGACAGGGGGCTAGGGATGAGCAGTTCTTC. It is translated as CASSEMNPGQGARDEQFF.

The chain joins TRBV9 to TRBJ2-7; tentatively, D is TRBD1 (5 bases). CDR1 and CDR2 from the germline V gene are SGDLS and YYNGEE. V lost 0 bases to trimming and J lost 1 base, with 8 bases between them. This CDR3 has 14 residues. The CDR3 protein is CASSVGGSSYEQYF. DNA for the CDR3: TGTGCCAGCAGCGTAGGGGGCAGTTCCTACGAGCAGTACTTC.

CDR3 in amino acids: CASSPGTSGGALDTQYF. The CDR3 DNA sequence: TGTGCCAGCTCACCCGGGACTAGCGGGGGGGCCTTAGATACGCAGTATTTT. The V call is TRBV18, the J call TRBJ2-3, with TRBD2 matching over 16 bases. Germline CDR1 KGHSH, CDR2 LQKENI. The junction had 5 bases not matched to a gene; V was cut back by 3 bases and J by 5 bases. The CDR3 length is 17 residues.

The V call is TRBV27, the J call TRBJ1-2; 7 bases match TRBD1. With V trimmed by 2 bases and J by 4 bases, 7 bases remained unmatched. This CDR3 is built from 15 residues. Germline V CDR1 and CDR2: MNHEY, SMNVEV (reference sequence). Here the CDR3 DNA reads TGTGCCAGCAGTTTAGGGGCGCCAGGGGGCTATGGCTACACCTTC. It is translated as CASSLGAPGGYGYTF.

This chain joins TRBV9 and TRBJ2-7; a possible D gene is TRBD2 (5 bases). The germline V gene encodes CDR1 SGDLS and CDR2 YYNGEE. This CDR3 spans 15 amino acids. Trimming took off 0 bases at V and 5 bases at J, with 15 bases between the two ends. The CDR3 loop reads CASSVEAGLGNEQYF. The CDR3 coding sequence is TGTGCCAGCAGCGTAGAGGCGGGTTTAGGAAACGAGCAGTACTTC.

This chain links TRBV5-6 with TRBJ1-2; D is unclear. This CDR3 has 13 amino acids. The germline gives CDR1 SGHDT, CDR2 YYEEEE. V gave up 1 base and J gave up 5 bases, with 9 bases separating them. DNA for the CDR3: TGTGCCAGCAGCTTGTTTGAGGAATATGGCTACACCTTC. It is translated as CASSLFEEYGYTF.

The rearrangement joins TRBV2 to TRBJ1-5; 9 positions agree with TRBD1. The V gene's germline CDR1 is SNHLY and CDR2 FYNNEI. V shed 7 bases and J 4 bases; nucleotides not matched to a gene: 8. The CDR3 consists of 15 residues. CDR3 amino acids: CASKDRDRDNQPQHF. DNA for the CDR3: TGTGCCAGCAAAGACCGGGACAGGGATAATCAGCCCCAGCATTTT. The entire variable domain, with the rest obtained from reference TRBV2 and TRBJ1-5, is as follows: EPEVTQTPSHQVTQMGQEVILRCVPISNHLYFYWYRQILGQKVEFLVSFYNNEISEKSEIFDDQFSVERPDGSNFTLKIRSTKLEDSAMYFCASKDRDRDNQPQHFGDGTRLSIL.

The chain joins TRBV4-3 to TRBJ1-1; no reliable D call. Between the trimmed V and J ends, which lost 4 bases and 1 base, there was a span of 13 bases. The CDR3 loop spans 15 amino acids. CDR1 is LGHNA, CDR2 YSLEER, per germline. Written as DNA, the CDR3 is TGCGCCAGCAGCCGATCCCTGGCGGCGAACACTGAAGCTTTCTTT. Encoded protein: CASSRSLAANTEAFF.